This T cell receptor beta chain was documented in a study of neoadjuvant anti-PD-1 for oral cavity cancer. As for the study in general: Around day 43, patients without progression received a fourth nivolumab dose before surgery.

CDR3 size: 14 residues. The germline CDR1 and CDR2 sequences are MDHEN and SYDVKM. The protocol was immunoSEQ multiplex PCR, while the TCRdb copy is restricted to in-frame clones and leaves out a portion. The sample lists 6,500 to 7,000 clones, roughly 50% occurring once. This sample comprised tumor tissue, obtained before nivolumab (anti-PD-1) treatment. The chain recombines TRBV28 with TRBJ1-5, with a weak D call TRBD1 (6 bases). This sequence was found in a person aged 35-80 years with oral cavity squamous cell carcinoma. The CDR3 bases are TGTACGATTGGACAGCCTTACAACAATCAGCCCCAGCATTTT. It yields the protein CTIGQPYNNQPQHF.